Detailed here is one T cell receptor beta chain. In the original processing: Amplification of reference gene primers was used by the study to estimate nucleated cell counts. The assay was immunoSEQ multiplex PCR, and TCRdb's table has in-frame clones only and misses some. V and J calls and clone size are those listed in that table; D and trimming were worked out from the DNA. The top ten clones hold about 4% of a sample with tens of thousands of clones, approximately 78% of them seen once. Cohorts were assigned according to the clinical history that participants reported. These data come from a study of blood T cell repertoires in COVID-19. Study background: COVID-19 samples from acute and convalescent phases originated in the United States, Italy and Spain.

The receptor comes from a woman in her thirties or forties with acute COVID-19. The sequencing sample was made of PBMCs or T cells enriched from blood (not recorded which).

CDR3 sequence: CASSLEGGYGYTF. The CDR3 DNA follows: TGCGCCAGCAGCTTGGAAGGGGGCTATGGCTACACCTTC. The J gene is TRBJ1-2, the V gene TRBV5-1; D perhaps matches TRBD1 (6 bases). Germline V gene data show CDR1 as SGHRS and CDR2 as YFSETQ. Trimming left V 0 bases short and J 4 bases short, with 7 bases between. The CDR3 totals 13 residues.